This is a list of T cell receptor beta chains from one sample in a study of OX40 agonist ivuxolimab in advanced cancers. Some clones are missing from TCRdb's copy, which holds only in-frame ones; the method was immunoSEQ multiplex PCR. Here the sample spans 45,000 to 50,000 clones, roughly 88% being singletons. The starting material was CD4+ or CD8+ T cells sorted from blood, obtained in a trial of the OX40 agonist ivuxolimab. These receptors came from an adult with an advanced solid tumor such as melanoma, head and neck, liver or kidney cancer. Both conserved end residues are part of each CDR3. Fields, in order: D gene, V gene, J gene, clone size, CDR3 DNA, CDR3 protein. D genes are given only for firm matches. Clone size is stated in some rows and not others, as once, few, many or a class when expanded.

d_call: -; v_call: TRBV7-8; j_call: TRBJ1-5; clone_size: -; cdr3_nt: TGTGCCAGCAGGGAGAGCAATCAGCCCCAGCATTTT; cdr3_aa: CASRESNQPQHF
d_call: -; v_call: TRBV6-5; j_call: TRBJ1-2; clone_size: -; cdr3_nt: TGTGCCAGCAGTCCACAGGATGGGTATGGCTACACCTTC; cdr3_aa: CASSPQDGYGYTF
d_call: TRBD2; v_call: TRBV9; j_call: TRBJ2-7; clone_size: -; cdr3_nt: TGTGCCAGCAGCGTAGGTGGGACTAGCGGGTACGAGCAGTACTTC; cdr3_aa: CASSVGGTSGYEQYF
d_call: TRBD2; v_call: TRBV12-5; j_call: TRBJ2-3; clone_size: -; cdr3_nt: TGTGCTAGTGCCAGCACTAGCGGGGGGCCTAAGGCAGATACGCAGTATTTT; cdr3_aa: CASASTSGGPKADTQYF
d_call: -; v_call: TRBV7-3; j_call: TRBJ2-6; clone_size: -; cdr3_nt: TGTGCCAGCAGCTTAACGCCTGCCGGGGCCAACGTCCTGACTTTC; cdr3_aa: CASSLTPAGANVLTF
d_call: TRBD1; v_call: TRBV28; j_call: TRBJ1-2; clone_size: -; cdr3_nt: TGTGCCAGCAGTACGACAGGGGGGTTCTATGGCTACACCTTC; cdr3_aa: CASSTTGGFYGYTF
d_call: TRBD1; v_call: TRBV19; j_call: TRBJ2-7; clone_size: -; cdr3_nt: TGTGCCAGTAGTATAGTCCCAGGGGGTACCTACGAGCAGTACTTC; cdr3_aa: CASSIVPGGTYEQYF
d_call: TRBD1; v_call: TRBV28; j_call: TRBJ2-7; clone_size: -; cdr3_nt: TGTGCCAGCAGTTTTAGCCGGGACAGGCTATCCTACGAGCAGTACTTC; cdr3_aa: CASSFSRDRLSYEQYF
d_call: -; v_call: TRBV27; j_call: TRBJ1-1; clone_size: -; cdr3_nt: TGTGCCAGCAGCCCAAGGGGCGCGGGTGAAGCTTTCTTT; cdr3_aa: CASSPRGAGEAFF
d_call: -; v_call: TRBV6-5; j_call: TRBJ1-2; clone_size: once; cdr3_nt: TGTGCCAGCAGTTACGCCGGGGCGCATGGCTACACCTTC; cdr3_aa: CASSYAGAHGYTF
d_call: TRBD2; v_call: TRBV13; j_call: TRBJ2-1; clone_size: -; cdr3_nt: TGTGCCAGCAGCTTTTCGGGACTAGCGGGGGCCGGGGATGAGCAGTTCTTC; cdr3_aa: CASSFSGLAGAGDEQFF
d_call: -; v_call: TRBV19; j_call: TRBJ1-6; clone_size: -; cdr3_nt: TGTGCCAGTAGTATAGGGGGGAGTTCACCCCTCCACTTT; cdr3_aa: CASSIGGSSPLHF
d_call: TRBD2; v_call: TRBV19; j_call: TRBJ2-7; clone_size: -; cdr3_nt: TGTGCCAGTAGTATGCCCCGAGAGACGACTAGCGGTTGGGCCTACGAGCAGTACTTC; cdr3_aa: CASSMPRETTSGWAYEQYF
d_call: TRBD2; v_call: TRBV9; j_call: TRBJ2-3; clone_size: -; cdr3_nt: TGTGCCAGCAGCGCCGCGGGGGGGACAGATACGCAGTATTTT; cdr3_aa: CASSAAGGTDTQYF
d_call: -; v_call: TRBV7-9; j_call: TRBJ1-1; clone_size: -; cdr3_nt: TGTGCCAGCTCCCGGACCGAGACAGATGAAGCTTTCTTT; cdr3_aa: CASSRTETDEAFF
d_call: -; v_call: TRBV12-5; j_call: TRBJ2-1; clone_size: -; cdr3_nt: TGTGCTAGTGGTTTCGACCGGAATGAGCAGTTCTTC; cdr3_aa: CASGFDRNEQFF
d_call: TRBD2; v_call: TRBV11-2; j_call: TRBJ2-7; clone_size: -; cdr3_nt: TGTGCCAGCAGCTTCGGGCGGGGGTTATACGAGCAGTACTTC; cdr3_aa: CASSFGRGLYEQYF
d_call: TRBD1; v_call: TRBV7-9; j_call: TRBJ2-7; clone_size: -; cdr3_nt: TGTGCCAGCAGCTTAGTCGTCGTGGACAGGGGGCTCTACGAGCAGTACTTC; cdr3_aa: CASSLVVVDRGLYEQYF
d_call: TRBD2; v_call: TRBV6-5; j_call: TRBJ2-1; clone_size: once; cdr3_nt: TGTGCCAGCAGTTTAGCGGGAGGGCTTTACAATGAGCAGTTCTTC; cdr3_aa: CASSLAGGLYNEQFF
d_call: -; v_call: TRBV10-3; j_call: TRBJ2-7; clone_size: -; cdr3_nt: TGTGCCATCAGTGACCCCCAACGTTCTGGCGAGCAGTACTTC; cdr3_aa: CAISDPQRSGEQYF
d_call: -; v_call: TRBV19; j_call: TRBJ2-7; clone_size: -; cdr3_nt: TGTGCCAGTAGTATATCCGAGGCCTACGAGCAGTACTTC; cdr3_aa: CASSISEAYEQYF
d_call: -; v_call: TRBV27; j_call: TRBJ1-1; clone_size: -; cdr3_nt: TGTGCCAGCAGTTTCAGTATAAACACTGAAGCTTTCTTT; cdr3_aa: CASSFSINTEAFF
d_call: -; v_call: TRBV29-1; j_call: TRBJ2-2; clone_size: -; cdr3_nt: TGCAGCGTGGTTTTCCGGGCCGGGGAGCTGTTTTTT; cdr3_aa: CSVVFRAGELFF
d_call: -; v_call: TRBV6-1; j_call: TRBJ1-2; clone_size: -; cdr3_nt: TGTGCCAGCAGTGTTCTGTGGTCTGGCTACACCTTC; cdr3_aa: CASSVLWSGYTF